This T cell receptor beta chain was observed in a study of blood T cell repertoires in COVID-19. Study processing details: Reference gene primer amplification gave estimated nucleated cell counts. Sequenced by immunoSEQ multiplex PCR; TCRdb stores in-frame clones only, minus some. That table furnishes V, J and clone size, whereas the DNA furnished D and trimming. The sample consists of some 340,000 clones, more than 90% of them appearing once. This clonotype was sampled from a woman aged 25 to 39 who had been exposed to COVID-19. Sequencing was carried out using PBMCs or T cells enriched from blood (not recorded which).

This chain's CDR3 is CASSDNAGGEQYF. The CDR3, as DNA: TGTGCCAGCAGCGACAATGCGGGCGGCGAGCAGTACTTC. The chain is built from TRBV11-1 and TRBJ2-7, with D possibly being TRBD2 (5 bases). This CDR3 spans 13 amino acids. CDR1 SGHAT and CDR2 FQDESV come from the germline V gene (reference sequence). Trimming shortened V by 5 bases and J by 6 bases, and 14 bases separated the two germline ends.